What follows describes a single TCR beta chain. These data are taken from a study of monozygotic twins with inflammatory bowel disease. Each CDR3 protein gets one entry in TCRdb, which reprocessed the 5' RACE reads and gives no DNA. Its clone listing holds about 330,000 distinct CDR3 sequences. The clonotype was recovered from a human donor with ulcerative colitis or Crohn's disease, or a healthy co-twin of an affected twin (not recorded which). The sequenced sample consisted of blood.

The CDR3 here is CASSVIGGGAIDTQYF. The J gene is TRBJ2-3, the V gene TRBV28; TCRdb designates TRBD2, a call that cannot be tested without DNA. The CDR3 sequence is 16 residues long. Germline assignment: CDR1 MDHEN and CDR2 SYDVKM. Full variable domain (missing parts from reference TRBV28 and TRBJ2-3): DVKVTQSSRYLVKRTGEKVFLECVQDMDHENMFWYRQDPGLGLRLIYFSYDVKMKEKGDIPEGYSVSREKKERFSLILESASTNQTSMYLCASSVIGGGAIDTQYFGPGTRLTVL.